Presented here are 2 T cell receptor beta chains from one specimen sequenced in a study of monozygotic twins with inflammatory bowel disease. TCRdb re-called the 5' RACE reads; every CDR3 protein appears as one record, without DNA. In all, the sample yields over 150,000 distinct CDR3 sequences. Sequences were obtained from blood. The receptor source for this set is a human donor with ulcerative colitis or Crohn's disease, or a healthy co-twin of an affected twin (not recorded which).

Measured by frequency, this clonotype is medium-sized. The chain is built from TRBV10-3 and TRBJ1-1; TCRdb indicates TRBD1, and absent DNA this call remains unverified. In germline, CDR1 is ENHRY, CDR2 SYGVKD. The CDR3 runs 17 residues. CDR3 sequence: CAISDPGLRGLNTEAFF.

The chain links TRBV24-1 to TRBJ2-2; lacking DNA, the TRBD1 call made by TCRdb goes unchecked. The CDR3 consists of 15 residues. CDR1 and CDR2 from the germline V gene are KGHDR and SFDVKD. The CDR3 sequence: CATSENGQGSGELFF.